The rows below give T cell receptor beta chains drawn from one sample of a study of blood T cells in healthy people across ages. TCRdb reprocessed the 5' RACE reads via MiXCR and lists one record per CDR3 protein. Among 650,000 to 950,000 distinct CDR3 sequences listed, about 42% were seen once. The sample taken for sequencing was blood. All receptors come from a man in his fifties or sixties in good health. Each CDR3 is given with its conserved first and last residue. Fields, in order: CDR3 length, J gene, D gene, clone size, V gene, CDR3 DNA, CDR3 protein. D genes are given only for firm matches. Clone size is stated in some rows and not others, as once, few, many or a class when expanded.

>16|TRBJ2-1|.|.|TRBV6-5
TGTGCCAGCAGTTACTCGAGCTACAGCTCCTACAATGAGCAGTTCTTC
CASSYSSYSSYNEQFF
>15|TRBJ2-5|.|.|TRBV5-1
TGCGCCAGCAGCTTGGTACAGGGCCCTTTTGAGACCCAGTACTTC
CASSLVQGPFETQYF
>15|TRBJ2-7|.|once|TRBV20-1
TGCAGTGCCGAACCTCCCGGGACGCCTTCCTACGAGCAGTACTTC
CSAEPPGTPSYEQYF
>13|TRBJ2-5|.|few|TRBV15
TGTGCCACCAGCAACAATCCAGGGTTTCGCCAGTACTTC
CATSNNPGFRQYF
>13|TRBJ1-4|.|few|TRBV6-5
TGTGCCAGCAGTACCGAAAGACAGGAAAAACTGTTTTTT
CASSTERQEKLFF
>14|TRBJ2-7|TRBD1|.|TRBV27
TGTGCCAGCAGTGGCGACAGGGGGATCTACGAGCAGTACTTC
CASSGDRGIYEQYF
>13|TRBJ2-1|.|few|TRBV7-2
TGTGCCAGCAGCTTAGGGGGTTCGGGTGAGCAGTTCTTC
CASSLGGSGEQFF
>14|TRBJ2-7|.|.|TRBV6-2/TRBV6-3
TGTGCCAGCAGTTACGCGCAACTCGGATACGAGCAGTACTTC
CASSYAQLGYEQYF
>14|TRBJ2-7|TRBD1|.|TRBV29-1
TGCAGCGTTGAAGGTTCCGGGACAGGGTTCGAGCAGTACTTC
CSVEGSGTGFEQYF
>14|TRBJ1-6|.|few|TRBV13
TGTGCCAGCAGCTCCGGCCGCTATAATTCACCCCTCCACTTT
CASSSGRYNSPLHF
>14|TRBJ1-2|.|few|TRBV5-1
TGCGCCAGCACCTTGCCAGGGTTGAGCTATGGCTACACCTTC
CASTLPGLSYGYTF
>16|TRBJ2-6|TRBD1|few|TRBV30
TGTGCCTGGAGCATGAGGGGGCTTCGAGGGGCCAACGTCCTGACTTTC
CAWSMRGLRGANVLTF
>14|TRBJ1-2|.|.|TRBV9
TGTGCCAGCAGCGTAGATCGGGCCCCACCATCGGTCACCTTC
CASSVDRAPPSVTF
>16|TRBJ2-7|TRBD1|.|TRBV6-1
TGTGCCAGCAGTGAGAGCCGGGACAGACTAATCTACGAGCAGTACTTC
CASSESRDRLIYEQYF
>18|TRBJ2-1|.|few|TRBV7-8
TGTGCCAGCAGCTCCCAGGTTACTGGGGGCCTTAGGGGCAATGAGCAGTTCTTC
CASSSQVTGGLRGNEQFF
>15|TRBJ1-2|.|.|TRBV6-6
TGTGCCAGCAGTTACAGGGCCTCAGCTAACTATGGCTACACCTTC
CASSYRASANYGYTF
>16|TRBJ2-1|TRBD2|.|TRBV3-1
TGTGCCAGCAGCCAGGAACTAGCGGGTCCTTACAATGAGCAGTTCTTC
CASSQELAGPYNEQFF
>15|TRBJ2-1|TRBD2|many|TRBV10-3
TGTGCCATCAGTGAGTCCGGGGGGGGGCGCGATGAGCAGTTCTTC
CAISESGGGRDEQFF
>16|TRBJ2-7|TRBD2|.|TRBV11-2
TGTGCCAGCAGCCCCGGGGAGGGGAGAGTCGGTTGCGAGCAGTACTTC
CASSPGEGRVGCEQYF
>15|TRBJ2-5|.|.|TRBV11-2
TGTGCCAGCAGCCGACTACTAGGGATTCAAGAGACCCAGTACTTC
CASSRLLGIQETQYF
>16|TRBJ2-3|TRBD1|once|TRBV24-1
TGTGCCACCAGTGATTCCGGGACAGGGAGATCAGATACGCAGTATTTT
CATSDSGTGRSDTQYF
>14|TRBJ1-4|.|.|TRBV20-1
TGCAGTGCTAGAGCGGGGGCCCCTAATGAAAAACTGTTTTTT
CSARAGAPNEKLFF
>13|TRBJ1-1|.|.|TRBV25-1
TGTGCCAGCAGTGAATTTGGCAGTGCTGAAGCTTTCTTT
CASSEFGSAEAFF
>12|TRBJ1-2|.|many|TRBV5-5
TGTGCCAGCAGCTTGGAGTCCTATGGCTACACCTTC
CASSLESYGYTF
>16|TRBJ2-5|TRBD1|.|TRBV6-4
TGTGCCACCACGTCTAGGGACAGAATCTTTCAGGGGGCCCAGTACTTC
CATTSRDRIFQGAQYF